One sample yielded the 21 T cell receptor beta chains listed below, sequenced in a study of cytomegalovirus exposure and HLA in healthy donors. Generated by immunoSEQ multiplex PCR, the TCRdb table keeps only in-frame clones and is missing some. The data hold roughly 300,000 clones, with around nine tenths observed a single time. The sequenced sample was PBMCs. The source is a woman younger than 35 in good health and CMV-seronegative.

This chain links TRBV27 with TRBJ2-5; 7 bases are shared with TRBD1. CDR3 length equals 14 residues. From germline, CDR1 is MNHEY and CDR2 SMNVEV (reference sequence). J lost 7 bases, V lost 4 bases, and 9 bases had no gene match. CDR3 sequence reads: CASSWAGGIATQYF. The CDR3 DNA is TGTGCCAGCAGTTGGGCAGGGGGAATCGCGACCCAGTACTTC.

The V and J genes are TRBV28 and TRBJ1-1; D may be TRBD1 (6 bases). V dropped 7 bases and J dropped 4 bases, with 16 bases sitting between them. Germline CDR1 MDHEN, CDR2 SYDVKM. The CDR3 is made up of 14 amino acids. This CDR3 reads CASIWGGARTEAFF. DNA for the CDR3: TGTGCCAGCATCTGGGGGGGGGCGCGCACTGAAGCTTTCTTT.

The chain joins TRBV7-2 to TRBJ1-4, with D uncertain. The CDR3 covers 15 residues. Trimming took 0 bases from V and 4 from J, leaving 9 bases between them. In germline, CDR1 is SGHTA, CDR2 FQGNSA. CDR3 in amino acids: CASSLATTGNEKLFF. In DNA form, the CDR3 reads TGTGCCAGCAGCTTAGCGACGACGGGTAATGAAAAACTGTTTTTT.

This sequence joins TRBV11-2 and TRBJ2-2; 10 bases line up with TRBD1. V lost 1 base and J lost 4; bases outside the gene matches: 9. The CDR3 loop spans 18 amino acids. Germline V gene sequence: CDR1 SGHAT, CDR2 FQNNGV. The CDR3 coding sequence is TGTGCCAGCAGCTTAGCATCGGACAGGGGGTCGGGCACCGGGGAGCTGTTTTTT. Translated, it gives CASSLASDRGSGTGELFF.

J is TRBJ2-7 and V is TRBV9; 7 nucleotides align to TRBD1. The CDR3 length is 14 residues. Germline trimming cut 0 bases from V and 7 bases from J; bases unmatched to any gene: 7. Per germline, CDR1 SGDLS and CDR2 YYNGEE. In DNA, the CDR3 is TGTGCCAGCAGCGTAGCTGGGACAGCCTCAGAGCAGTACTTC. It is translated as CASSVAGTASEQYF.

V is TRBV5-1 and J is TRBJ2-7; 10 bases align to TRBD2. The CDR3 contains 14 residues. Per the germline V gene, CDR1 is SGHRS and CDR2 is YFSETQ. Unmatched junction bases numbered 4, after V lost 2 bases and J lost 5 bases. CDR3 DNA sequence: TGCGCCAGCAGCTTCCAAAGCGGGAGGGACGAGCAGTACTTC. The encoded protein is CASSFQSGRDEQYF.

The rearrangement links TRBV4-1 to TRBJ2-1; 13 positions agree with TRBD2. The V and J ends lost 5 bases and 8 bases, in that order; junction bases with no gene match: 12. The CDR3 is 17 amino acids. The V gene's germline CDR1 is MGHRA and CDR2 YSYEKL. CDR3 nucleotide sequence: TGCGCCAGCAGCGCCCGACTAGCGGGAGGTACTGGCGATGAGCAGTTCTTC. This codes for CASSARLAGGTGDEQFF.

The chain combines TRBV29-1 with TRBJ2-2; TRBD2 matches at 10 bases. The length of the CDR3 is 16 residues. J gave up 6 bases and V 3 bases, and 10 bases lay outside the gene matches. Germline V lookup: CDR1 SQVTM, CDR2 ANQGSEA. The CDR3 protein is CSVESVLAGWSGELFF. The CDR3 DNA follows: TGCAGCGTTGAGAGTGTACTAGCGGGATGGTCCGGGGAGCTGTTTTTT.

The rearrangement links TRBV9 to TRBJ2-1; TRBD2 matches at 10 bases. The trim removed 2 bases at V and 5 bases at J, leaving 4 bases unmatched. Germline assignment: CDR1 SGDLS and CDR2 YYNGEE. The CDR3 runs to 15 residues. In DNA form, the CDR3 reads TGTGCCAGCAGCGTTCGAGCGGGAGGGAACAATGAGCAGTTCTTC. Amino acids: CASSVRAGGNNEQFF.

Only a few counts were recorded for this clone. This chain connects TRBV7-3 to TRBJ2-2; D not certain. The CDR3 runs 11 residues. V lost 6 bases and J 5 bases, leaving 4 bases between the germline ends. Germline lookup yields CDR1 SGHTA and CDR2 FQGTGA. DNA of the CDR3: TGTGCCAGCAGTCAAACCGGGGAGCTGTTTTTT. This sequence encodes CASSQTGELFF.

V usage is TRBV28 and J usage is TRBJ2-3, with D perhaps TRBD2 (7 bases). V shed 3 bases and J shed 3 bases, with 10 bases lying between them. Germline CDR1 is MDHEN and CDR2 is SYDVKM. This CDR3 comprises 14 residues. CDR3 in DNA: TGTGCCAGCAGTTTGGGGGGGCCAACAGATACGCAGTATTTT. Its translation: CASSLGGPTDTQYF.

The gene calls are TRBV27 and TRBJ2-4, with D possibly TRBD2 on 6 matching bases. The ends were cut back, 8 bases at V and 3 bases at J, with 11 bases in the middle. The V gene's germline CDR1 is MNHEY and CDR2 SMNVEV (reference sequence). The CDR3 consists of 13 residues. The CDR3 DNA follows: TGTGCCAGCCGGGACTCGAACAAAAACATTCAGTACTTC. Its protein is CASRDSNKNIQYF.

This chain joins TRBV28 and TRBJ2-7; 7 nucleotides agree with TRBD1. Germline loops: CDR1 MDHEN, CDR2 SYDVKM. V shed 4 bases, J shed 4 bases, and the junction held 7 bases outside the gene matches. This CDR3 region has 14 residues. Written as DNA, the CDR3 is TGTGCCAGCAGTTCGGGGACAGAGCTATACGAGCAGTACTTC. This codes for CASSSGTELYEQYF.

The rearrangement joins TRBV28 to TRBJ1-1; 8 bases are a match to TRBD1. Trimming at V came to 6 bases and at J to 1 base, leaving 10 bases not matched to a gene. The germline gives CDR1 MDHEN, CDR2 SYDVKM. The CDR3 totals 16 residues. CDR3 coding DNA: TGTGCCAGCAGCTTACCTTCCGGGACAGGGAACACTGAAGCTTTCTTT. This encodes CASSLPSGTGNTEAFF.

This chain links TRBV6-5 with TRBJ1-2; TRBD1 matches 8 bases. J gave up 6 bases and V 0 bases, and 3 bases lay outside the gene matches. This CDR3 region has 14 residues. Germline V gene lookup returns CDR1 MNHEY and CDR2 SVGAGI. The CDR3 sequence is CASSYSDRVDGYTF. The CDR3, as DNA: TGTGCCAGCAGTTACTCGGACAGGGTGGATGGCTACACCTTC.

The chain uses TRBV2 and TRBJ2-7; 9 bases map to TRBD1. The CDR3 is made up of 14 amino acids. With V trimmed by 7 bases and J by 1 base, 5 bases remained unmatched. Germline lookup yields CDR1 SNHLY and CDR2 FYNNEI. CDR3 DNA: TGTGCCAGCATGCCGGGACAGGGTTCCTACGAGCAGTACTTC. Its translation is CASMPGQGSYEQYF.

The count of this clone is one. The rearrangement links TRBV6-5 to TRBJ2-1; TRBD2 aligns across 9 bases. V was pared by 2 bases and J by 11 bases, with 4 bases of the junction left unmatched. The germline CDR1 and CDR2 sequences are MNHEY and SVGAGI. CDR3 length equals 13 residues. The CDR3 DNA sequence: TGTGCCAGCAGTTACCCCGGGACTAGCCAGCAGTTCTTC. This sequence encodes CASSYPGTSQQFF.

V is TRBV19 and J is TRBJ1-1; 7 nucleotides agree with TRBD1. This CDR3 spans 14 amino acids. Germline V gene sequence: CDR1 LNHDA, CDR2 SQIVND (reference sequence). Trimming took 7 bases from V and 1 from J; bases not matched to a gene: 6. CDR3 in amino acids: CASMLQGQNTEAFF. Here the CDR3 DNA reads TGTGCCAGTATGCTACAGGGGCAGAACACTGAAGCTTTCTTT.

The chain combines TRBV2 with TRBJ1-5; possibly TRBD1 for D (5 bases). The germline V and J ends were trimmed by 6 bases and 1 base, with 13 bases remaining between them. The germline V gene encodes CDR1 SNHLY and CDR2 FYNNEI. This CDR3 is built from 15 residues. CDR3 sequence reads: CASRAGTESNQPQHF. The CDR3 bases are TGTGCCAGCAGGGCGGGGACCGAAAGCAATCAGCCCCAGCATTTT. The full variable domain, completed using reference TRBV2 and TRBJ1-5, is EPEVTQTPSHQVTQMGQEVILRCVPISNHLYFYWYRQILGQKVEFLVSFYNNEISEKSEIFDDQFSVERPDGSNFTLKIRSTKLEDSAMYFCASRAGTESNQPQHFGDGTRLSIL.

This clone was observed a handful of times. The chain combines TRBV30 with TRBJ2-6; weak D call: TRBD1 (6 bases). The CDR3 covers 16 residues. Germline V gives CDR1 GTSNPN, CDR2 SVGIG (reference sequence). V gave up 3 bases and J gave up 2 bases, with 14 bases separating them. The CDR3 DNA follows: TGTGCCTGGAGGAGAACAGGGACCGCTGGGGCCAACGTCCTGACTTTC. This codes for CAWRRTGTAGANVLTF.

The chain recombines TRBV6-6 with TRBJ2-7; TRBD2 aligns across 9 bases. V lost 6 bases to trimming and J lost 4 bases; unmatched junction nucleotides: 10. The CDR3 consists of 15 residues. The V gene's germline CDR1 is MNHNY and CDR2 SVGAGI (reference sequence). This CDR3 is CASRDSGTSSYEQYF. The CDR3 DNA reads TGTGCCAGCAGAGATTCCGGGACTAGCAGTTACGAGCAGTACTTC.